This passage covers 11 T cell receptor beta chains from one sample sequenced in a study of cytotoxic CD8 clonotypes in ibrutinib-treated CLL. Libraries were prepared by immunoSEQ multiplex PCR; TCRdb keeps only in-frame clonotypes and omits some of them. The data hold 150,000 or so clones, with roughly 88% observed a single time. The source was PBMCs, collected after 24 months of ibrutinib treatment. The receptors originated from a human donor with chronic lymphocytic leukemia.

This sequence joins TRBV7-9 and TRBJ2-1, with D tentatively TRBD2 (5 bases). Germline lookup yields CDR1 SEHNR and CDR2 FQNEAQ (reference sequence). The V end lost 0 bases, the J end lost 2 bases, and 8 bases lay between the germline ends. The CDR3 has 15 amino acids. The CDR3 sequence: CASSLAAEAYNEQFF. The DNA for the CDR3 is TGTGCCAGCAGCTTAGCAGCGGAAGCCTACAATGAGCAGTTCTTC. Together with reference TRBV7-9 and TRBJ2-1, the CDR3 gives the full variable domain: DTGVSQNPRHKITKRGQNVTFRCDPISEHNRLYWYRQTLGQGPEFLTYFQNEAQLEKSRLLSDRFSAERPKGSFSTLEIQRTEQGDSAMYLCASSLAAEAYNEQFFGPGTRLTVL.

The chain joins TRBV7-9 to TRBJ1-2, with 9 bases lining up with TRBD1. CDR1 is SEHNR, CDR2 FQNEAQ, per germline (reference sequence). The CDR3 length is 14 residues. V dropped 4 bases and J dropped 7; count of bases not matched to a gene: 7. The DNA of the CDR3 is TGTGCCAGCAGCTGGGACAGGGAAGGAGGTGGCTACACCTTC. It is translated as CASSWDREGGGYTF.

The chain joins TRBV15 to TRBJ2-7, with D tentatively TRBD1 (5 bases). The V and J ends lost 0 bases and 5 bases respectively, with 8 bases between them. The CDR3 contains 13 residues. Germline assignment: CDR1 LNHNV and CDR2 YYDKDF (reference sequence). The CDR3 DNA reads TGTGCCACCAGCAGAGACGTCAGGGACGAGCAGTACTTC. Translated: CATSRDVRDEQYF.

J is TRBJ2-6 and V is TRBV5-5; D unclear. The CDR3 is made up of 16 amino acids. Germline assignment: CDR1 SGHKS and CDR2 YYEKEE (reference sequence). The V end was cut by 0 bases, the J end by 1 base, with 8 bases between. CDR3 in DNA: TGTGCCAGCAGCTTGGGGGCGGAGTCTGGGGCCAACGTCCTGACTTTC. Residues: CASSLGAESGANVLTF.

The chain recombines TRBV11-2 with TRBJ2-6; D might be TRBD1 (6 bases). The CDR3 loop spans 18 amino acids. Per the germline V gene, CDR1 is SGHAT and CDR2 is FQNNGV. The germline V and J ends were trimmed by 6 bases and 0 bases, with 18 bases remaining between them. The CDR3 here is CASRGQTKEDSGANVLTF. CDR3 sequence (DNA): TGTGCCAGCAGAGGACAGACCAAAGAAGACTCTGGGGCCAACGTCCTGACTTTC.

The chain couples TRBV19 to TRBJ2-7, with 9 bases aligning to TRBD1. Germline trimming cut 4 bases from V and 5 bases from J; bases unmatched to any gene: 6. Germline-derived CDR1 and CDR2 are LNHDA and SQIVND (reference sequence). The CDR3 extends over 14 amino acids. CDR3: CASSTRDRVHEQYF. CDR3 nucleotides: TGTGCCAGTAGTACCCGGGACAGGGTCCACGAGCAGTACTTC.

This rearrangement joins TRBV2 to TRBJ1-1; 7 bases fit TRBD1. With 7 bases clipped from V and 4 bases from J, the junction kept 9 bases outside the gene matches. The CDR3 totals 14 residues. Germline V gene sequence: CDR1 SNHLY, CDR2 FYNNEI. For the CDR3, the DNA is TGTGCCAGCACCGAGGTAGGGGGCGTCACTGAAGCTTTCTTT. Translating gives CASTEVGGVTEAFF.

The J gene is TRBJ2-1, the V gene TRBV2; D is unclear. The CDR3 is 11 amino acids. Germline lookup yields CDR1 SNHLY and CDR2 FYNNEI. V was clipped by 6 bases and J by 4 bases, with 4 bases between them. This CDR3 is CASRGYNEQFF. The CDR3 nucleotides are TGTGCCAGCAGGGGTTACAATGAGCAGTTCTTC.

This chain connects TRBV28 to TRBJ2-3; 8 bases fit TRBD1. The CDR3 consists of 15 residues. V gave up 5 bases and J gave up 2 bases; unmatched junction bases: 6. Germline V gives CDR1 MDHEN, CDR2 SYDVKM. DNA for the CDR3: TGTGCCAGCAGTAGGACAGGGACATACACAGATACGCAGTATTTT. It is translated as CASSRTGTYTDTQYF.

The rearrangement joins TRBV7-9 to TRBJ1-1; D remains unclear. Trimming took 2 bases from V and 3 from J, leaving 10 bases between them. Germline values: CDR1 SEHNR, CDR2 FQNEAQ (reference sequence). The length of the CDR3 is 14 residues. DNA of the CDR3: TGTGCCAGCAGCTTAAGAGGGTCGGACACTGAAGCTTTCTTT. Translation: CASSLRGSDTEAFF. Filled out from reference TRBV7-9 and TRBJ1-1, the complete variable domain reads DTGVSQNPRHKITKRGQNVTFRCDPISEHNRLYWYRQTLGQGPEFLTYFQNEAQLEKSRLLSDRFSAERPKGSFSTLEIQRTEQGDSAMYLCASSLRGSDTEAFFGQGTRLTVV.

The chain couples TRBV11-2 to TRBJ2-7, with D perhaps given as TRBD1 or TRBD2 (6 bases each). Germline V gene data show CDR1 as SGHAT and CDR2 as FQNNGV. The CDR3 length is 15 residues. V shed 0 bases and J shed 5 bases, with 14 bases lying between them. This chain's CDR3 is CASSLDRGEFNEQYF. Written as DNA, the CDR3 is TGTGCCAGCAGCTTAGATAGGGGGGAGTTCAACGAGCAGTACTTC.